A single sample gave rise to the 2 T cell receptor beta chains below, sequenced in a study of OX40 agonist ivuxolimab in advanced cancers. Using immunoSEQ multiplex PCR, the repertoire was profiled, and TCRdb retains in-frame clones only, with some absent. The sample lists some 66,000 clones, 80% to 90% occurring once. Sequenced material: CD4+ or CD8+ T cells sorted from blood, taken in a trial of the OX40 agonist ivuxolimab. These receptors were obtained from an adult with an advanced solid tumor such as melanoma, head and neck, liver or kidney cancer.

The chain has TRBV4-2 and TRBJ1-3; 8 nucleotides line up with TRBD1. Looked up from germline, CDR1 is LGHNA and CDR2 is YNFKEQ. This CDR3 is built from 15 residues. J lost 8 bases, V lost 4 bases, and 10 bases had no gene match. As DNA, the CDR3 is TGTGCCAGCAGCCCGGGGCAGGGGGCATTAGACACCATATATTTT. As protein: CASSPGQGALDTIYF.

The rearrangement joins TRBV9 to TRBJ1-2; weak D call: TRBD1 (6 bases). This CDR3 spans 15 amino acids. The ends were cut back, 0 bases at V and 8 bases at J, with 17 bases in the middle. Per germline, CDR1 SGDLS and CDR2 YYNGEE. CDR3 nucleotide sequence: TGTGCCAGCAGCGTAGGATATCCCTCGCAGGGGGGCTACACCTTC. This codes for CASSVGYPSQGGYTF.